Described below is a single T cell receptor beta chain sequence and its context. Its target is unknown. This sample is drawn from a study of shared clonotypes between healthy human individuals. Study results and limitations: Generation probability values for non-shared clonotypes were lower than those for clonotypes shared by all four donors. Naive CD4 clonotype sharing across a few donors was about 5.3%.

V lost 2 bases, J lost 0 bases, and 11 bases lay in between. Germline CDR1 is MGHDK and CDR2 is SYGVNS. The CDR3 runs 17 residues. Sequencing was performed with immunoSEQ multiplex PCR; in TCRdb, only in-frame clones are kept and a portion is missing. The repertoire includes hundreds of thousands of clones, 73% of them detected once, and around 1.8% sits in the top ten. The TCR was taken from a woman aged 25 to 45 in good health. Sequenced sample: memory CD4+ T cells sorted from blood. Subset indicated: CD45RA-negative fraction. The J gene is TRBJ2-6, the V gene TRBV25-1; D is perhaps TRBD1 or TRBD2 (7 bases each). The CDR3 DNA reads TGTGCCAGCAGTGAAATCAGGGGGGGCTCTGGGGCCAACGTCCTGACTTTC. It yields the protein CASSEIRGGSGANVLTF.